This T cell receptor beta chain emerged from a study of CD8+CD57+ T cells in acquired aplastic anemia. Study context: An average of 3.2 ug of DNA was obtained from sorted CD4+ and CD8+ cells.

Patients picked for sequencing had shown CD8+CD57+ cell expansion detected by flow cytometry. A severe acquired aplastic anemia diagnosis applied to all patients. The template for TCR beta VDJ and CDR3 sequence profiling was genomic DNA. TCRdb recomputed calls from the reads with MiXCR, one row per CDR3 protein. This table has approximately 190,000 distinct CDR3 sequences, 40% to 50% appearing once. On this clonotype itself: A much larger clone sits a single nucleotide away, making a read error possible.

V lost 10 bases and J lost 5, with 5 bases in between. The CDR3 length is 9 residues. The receptor's source is a human donor with aplastic anemia. The sequenced sample consisted of sorted CD4+, CD8+, or CD8+CD57+ T cells (not recorded which) from PBMCs. The chain employs TRBV12-3 or TRBV12-4 and TRBJ1-2; no clear D. CDR3 loop: CAIGYGYTF. CDR3 nucleotide sequence: TGTGCCATCGGGTATGGCTACACCTTC.